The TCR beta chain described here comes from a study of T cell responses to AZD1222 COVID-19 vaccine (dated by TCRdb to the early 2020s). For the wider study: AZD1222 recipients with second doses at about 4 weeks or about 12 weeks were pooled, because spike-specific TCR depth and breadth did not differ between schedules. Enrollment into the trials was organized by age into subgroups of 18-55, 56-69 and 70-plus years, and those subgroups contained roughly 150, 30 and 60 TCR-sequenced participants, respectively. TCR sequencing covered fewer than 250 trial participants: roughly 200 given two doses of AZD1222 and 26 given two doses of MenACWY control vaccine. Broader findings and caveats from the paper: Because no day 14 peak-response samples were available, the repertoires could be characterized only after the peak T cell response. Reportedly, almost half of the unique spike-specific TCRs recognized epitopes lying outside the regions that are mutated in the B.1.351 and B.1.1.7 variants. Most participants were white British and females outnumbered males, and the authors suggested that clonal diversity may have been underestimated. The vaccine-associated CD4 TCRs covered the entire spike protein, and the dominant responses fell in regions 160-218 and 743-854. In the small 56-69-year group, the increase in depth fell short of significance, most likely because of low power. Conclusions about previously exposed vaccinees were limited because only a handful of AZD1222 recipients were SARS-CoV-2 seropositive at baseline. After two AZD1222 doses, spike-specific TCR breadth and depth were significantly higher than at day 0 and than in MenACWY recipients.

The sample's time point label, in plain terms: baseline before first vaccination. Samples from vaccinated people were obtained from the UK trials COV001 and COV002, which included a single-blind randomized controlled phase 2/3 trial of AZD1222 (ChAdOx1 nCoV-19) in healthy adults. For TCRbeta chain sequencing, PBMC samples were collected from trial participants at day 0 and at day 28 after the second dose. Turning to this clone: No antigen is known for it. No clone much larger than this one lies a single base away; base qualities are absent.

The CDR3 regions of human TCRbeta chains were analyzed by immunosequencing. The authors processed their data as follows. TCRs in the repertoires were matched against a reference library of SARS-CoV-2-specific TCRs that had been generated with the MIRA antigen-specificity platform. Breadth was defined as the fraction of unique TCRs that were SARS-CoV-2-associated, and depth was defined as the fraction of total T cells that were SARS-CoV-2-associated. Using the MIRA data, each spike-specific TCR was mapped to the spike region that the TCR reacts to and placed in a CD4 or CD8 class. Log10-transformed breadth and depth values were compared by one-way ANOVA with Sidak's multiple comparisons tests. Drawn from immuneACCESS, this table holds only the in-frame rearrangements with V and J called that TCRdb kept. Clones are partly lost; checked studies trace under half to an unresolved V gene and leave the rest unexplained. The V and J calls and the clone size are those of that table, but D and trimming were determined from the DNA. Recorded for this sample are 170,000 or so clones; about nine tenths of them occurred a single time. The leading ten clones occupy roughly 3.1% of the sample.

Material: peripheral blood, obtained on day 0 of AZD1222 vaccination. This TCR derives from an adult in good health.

The nucleotides read TGTGCCAGCAGCTTGGGGACAGGGGGCATCACTGAAGCTTTCTTT. This is translated as CASSLGTGGITEAFF. Here the chain combines TRBV7-3 and TRBJ1-1; 12 central nucleotides agree with TRBD1. The germline V and J ends show losses of 3 bases and 4 bases respectively, and no gene match explains 3 bases of the junction. Measured from the cysteine to the phenylalanine, the CDR3 is 15 residues long. Only the CDR3 part of the read is kept: 45 bases, read in frame from the first base. Looking up the germline V gene yields CDR1 SGHTA and CDR2 FQGTGA.